This TCR beta chain was identified during a study of blood T cell repertoires in COVID-19. Study at large: Acute and convalescent COVID-19 samples came from the United States, Italy and Spain. The analysed material was cDNA or gDNA that came from T cells, B-cell-depleted T cells, or PBMCs.

The CDR3 contains 15 residues. Germline-derived CDR1 and CDR2 are SGHAT and FQNNGV. V was clipped by 3 bases and J by 4 bases; unmatched bases: 7. Authors' methods: Researchers report that nucleated cell counts were estimated from reference gene primer amplification. The protocol was immunoSEQ multiplex PCR, while the TCRdb copy is restricted to in-frame clones and leaves out a portion. From that table come the V and J calls and clone size; the DNA was used to work out D and trimming. Here the sample spans about 140,000 clones, around nine tenths being singletons. What was sequenced was peripheral blood. This clonotype originated in a human donor in a cohort sampled during active COVID-19. The rearrangement joins TRBV11-2 to TRBJ2-3; the match to TRBD2 covers 7 bases. Here the CDR3 DNA reads TGTGCCAGCAGCTTTGGCGACGGGAGGCCAGATACGCAGTATTTT. It yields the protein CASSFGDGRPDTQYF.